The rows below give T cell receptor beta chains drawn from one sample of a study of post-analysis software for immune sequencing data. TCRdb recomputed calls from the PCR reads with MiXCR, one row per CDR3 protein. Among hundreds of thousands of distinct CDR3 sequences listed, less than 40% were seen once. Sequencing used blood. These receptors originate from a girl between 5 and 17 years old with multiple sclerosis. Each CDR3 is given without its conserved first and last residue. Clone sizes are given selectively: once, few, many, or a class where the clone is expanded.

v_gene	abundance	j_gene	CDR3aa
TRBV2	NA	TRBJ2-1	ASGRRLYNEQF
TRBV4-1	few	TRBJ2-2	ASSQVRFPTGELF
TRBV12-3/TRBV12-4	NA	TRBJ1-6	ASSGTGNSKSHNSPLH
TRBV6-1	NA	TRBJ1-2	ASRGGQGVPEDYGYT
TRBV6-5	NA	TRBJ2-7	ASRPTYSGGLSEQY
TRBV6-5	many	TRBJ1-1	ASSKAAQDTEAF
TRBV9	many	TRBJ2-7	ASSAGYEQY
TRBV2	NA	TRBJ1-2	ASSGQVSYGYT
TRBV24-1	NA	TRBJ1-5	ATSDWEPRGQPQH
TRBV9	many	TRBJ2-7	ASSVRGQVSYEQY
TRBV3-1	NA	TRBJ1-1	AIEPAGRYMNTEAF
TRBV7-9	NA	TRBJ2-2	ASSSSGAASTGELF
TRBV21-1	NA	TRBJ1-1	ASSKGGQGGNTEAF
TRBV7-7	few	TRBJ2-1	ASSQLAGAGNEQF
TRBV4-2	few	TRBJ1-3	ASSQDQGATGNTIY
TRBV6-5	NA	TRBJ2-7	ATGSYEQY
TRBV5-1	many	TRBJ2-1	ASSLRLAGGNEQF
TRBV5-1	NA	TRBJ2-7	ASSLRGALREQY
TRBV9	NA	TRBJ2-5	ASSGASGRMETQY
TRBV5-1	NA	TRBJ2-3	ASSLWARAPDTRY
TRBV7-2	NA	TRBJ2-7	ASSLWSGSSSYNEQY
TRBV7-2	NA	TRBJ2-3	ASSPLGTSGTDAQY
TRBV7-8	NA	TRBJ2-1	ASSSRGSSYNEQF
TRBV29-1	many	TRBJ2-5	SPSALLTETQY
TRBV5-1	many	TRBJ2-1	ASSPREAGGYNEQF
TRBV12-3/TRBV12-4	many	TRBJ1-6	ASSLWGNNSPLH
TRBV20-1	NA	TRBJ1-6	SARDRQEFYNSPLH
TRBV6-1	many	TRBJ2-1	ASSESSGGEQF
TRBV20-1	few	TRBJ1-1	SGSRVATEAF
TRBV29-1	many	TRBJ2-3	SALLAASTDTQY
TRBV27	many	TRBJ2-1	ASSLAGRSYNEQF